This T cell receptor (beta chain) was recorded in a study of CD8+ T cells in alopecia areata. The sequencing template was cDNA reverse transcribed from extracted RNA. Only in-frame clones appear in the TCRdb table, and some are missing; sequencing was by immunoSEQ multiplex PCR. The table shows around 100,000 clones, with approximately 70% occurring only once. Overall study results and limits: TCR sharing across patients was less clear than in mice, possibly HLA-related. Tofacitinib significantly reduced both scalp clonality and expanded CD8+ clones among the top 100. Uncertainty remains about how baseline CD8+ expansion links to response, with one nonresponder.

With regard to this clone: Its antigen remains unknown.

Sample treatment: oral pan-JAK inhibitor, 5-10 mg twice daily. Peripheral blood, together with lesional scalp punch biopsies, was collected from alopecia areata patients. Looked up from germline, CDR1 is ENHRY and CDR2 is SYGVKD. Trimming shortened V by 8 bases and J by 6 bases, and 17 bases separated the two germline ends. The CDR3 is 13 amino acids. Sequenced here: CD8+ T cells sorted from blood, sampled at roughly week 45, from a patient treated with tofacitinib. The rearrangement joins TRBV10-3 to TRBJ2-7; possibly TRBD1 for D (6 bases). The receptor was derived from a human donor with alopecia areata. The DNA of the CDR3 is TGTGCCATCGGGACACCTGGCGAGGGCGAGCAGTACTTC. This gives the protein CAIGTPGEGEQYF.